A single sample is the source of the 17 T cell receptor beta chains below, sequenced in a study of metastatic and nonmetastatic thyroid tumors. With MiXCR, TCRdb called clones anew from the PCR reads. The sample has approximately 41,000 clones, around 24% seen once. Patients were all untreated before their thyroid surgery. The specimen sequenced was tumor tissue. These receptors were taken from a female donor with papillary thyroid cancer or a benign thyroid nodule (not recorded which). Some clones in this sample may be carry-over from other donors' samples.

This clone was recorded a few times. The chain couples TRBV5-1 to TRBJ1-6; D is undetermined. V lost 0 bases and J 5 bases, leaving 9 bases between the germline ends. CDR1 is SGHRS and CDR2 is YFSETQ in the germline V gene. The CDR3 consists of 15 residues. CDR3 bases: TGCGCCAGCAGCTTGGAGGGCACAAATAATTCACCCCTCCACTTT. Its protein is CASSLEGTNNSPLHF.

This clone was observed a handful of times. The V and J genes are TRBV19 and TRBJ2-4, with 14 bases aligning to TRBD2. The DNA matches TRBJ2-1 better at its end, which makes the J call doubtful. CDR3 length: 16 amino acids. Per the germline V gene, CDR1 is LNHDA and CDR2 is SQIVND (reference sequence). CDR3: CASSIRGTSGSNEQFF. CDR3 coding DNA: TGTGCCAGTAGTATTCGGGGGACTAGCGGGAGCAATGAGCAGTTCTTC.

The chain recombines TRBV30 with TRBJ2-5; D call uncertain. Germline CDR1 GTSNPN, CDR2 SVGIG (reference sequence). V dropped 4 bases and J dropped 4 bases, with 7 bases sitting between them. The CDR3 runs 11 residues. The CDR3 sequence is CAWKLRETQYF. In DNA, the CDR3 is TGTGCCTGGAAACTTAGAGAGACCCAGTACTTC.

DNA for the CDR3: TGCAGTGCTAGTCGAGAGGGTACGGAGACCCAGTACTTC. Translation gives CSASREGTETQYF. This chain links TRBV20-1 with TRBJ2-5, with D tentatively TRBD2 (5 bases). The CDR3 is 13 amino acids. Trimming pared 3 bases from V and 5 bases from J, leaving 13 bases between. Germline lookup yields CDR1 DFQATT and CDR2 SNEGSKA (reference sequence).

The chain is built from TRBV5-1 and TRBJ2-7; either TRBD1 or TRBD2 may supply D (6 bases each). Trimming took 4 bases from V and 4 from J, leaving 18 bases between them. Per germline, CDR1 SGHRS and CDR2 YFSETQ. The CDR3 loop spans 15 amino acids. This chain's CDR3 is CASSRGGSGDYEQYF. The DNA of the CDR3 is TGCGCCAGCAGCCGAGGGGGGTCAGGGGATTACGAGCAGTACTTC.

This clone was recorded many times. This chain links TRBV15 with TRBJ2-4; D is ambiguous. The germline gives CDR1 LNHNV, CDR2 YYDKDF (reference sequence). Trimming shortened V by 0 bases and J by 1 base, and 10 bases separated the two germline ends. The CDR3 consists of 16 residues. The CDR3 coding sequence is TGTGCCACCAGCAGAGATTTCGACCGCGCCAAAAACATTCAGTACTTC. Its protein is CATSRDFDRAKNIQYF.

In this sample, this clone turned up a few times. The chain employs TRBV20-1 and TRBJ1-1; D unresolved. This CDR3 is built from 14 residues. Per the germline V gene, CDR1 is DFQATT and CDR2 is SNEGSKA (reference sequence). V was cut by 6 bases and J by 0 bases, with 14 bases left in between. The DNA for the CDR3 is TGCAGTGCCCCCAATGGGGTCGTGAACACTGAAGCTTTCTTT. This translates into CSAPNGVVNTEAFF.

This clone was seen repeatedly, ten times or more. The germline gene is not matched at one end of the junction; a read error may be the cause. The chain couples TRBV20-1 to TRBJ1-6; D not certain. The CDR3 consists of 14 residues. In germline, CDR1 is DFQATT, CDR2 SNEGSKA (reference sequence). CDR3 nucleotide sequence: TGCAGCGCTACAACACTGGACTATAATTCACCCCTCCACTTT. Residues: CSATTLDYNSPLHF.

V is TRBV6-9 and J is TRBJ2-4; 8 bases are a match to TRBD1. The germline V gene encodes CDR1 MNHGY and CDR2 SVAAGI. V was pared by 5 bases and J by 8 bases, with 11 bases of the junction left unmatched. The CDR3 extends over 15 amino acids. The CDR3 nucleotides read TGTGCCAGCAGTCAACAGGGGGGATTGGGAGACATTCAGTACTTC. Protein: CASSQQGGLGDIQYF.

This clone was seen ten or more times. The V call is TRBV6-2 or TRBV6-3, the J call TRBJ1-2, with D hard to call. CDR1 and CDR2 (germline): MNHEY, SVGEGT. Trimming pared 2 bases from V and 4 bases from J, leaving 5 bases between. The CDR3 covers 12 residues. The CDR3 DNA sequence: TGTGCCAGCAGTTACGGTATCTATGGCTACACCTTC. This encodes CASSYGIYGYTF.

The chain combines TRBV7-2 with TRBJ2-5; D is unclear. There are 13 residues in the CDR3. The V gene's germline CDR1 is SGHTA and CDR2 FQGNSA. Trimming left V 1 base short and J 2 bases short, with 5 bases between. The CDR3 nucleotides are TGTGCCAGCAGCTTAGGACTTCAAGAGACCCAGTACTTC. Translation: CASSLGLQETQYF.

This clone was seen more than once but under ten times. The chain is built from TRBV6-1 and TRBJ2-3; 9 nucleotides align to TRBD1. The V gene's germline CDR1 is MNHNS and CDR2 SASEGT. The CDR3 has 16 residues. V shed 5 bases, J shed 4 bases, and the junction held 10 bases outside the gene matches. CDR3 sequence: CASSLDRGRGSDTQYF. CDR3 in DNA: TGTGCCAGCAGTCTGGACAGGGGTCGGGGTTCAGATACGCAGTATTTT.

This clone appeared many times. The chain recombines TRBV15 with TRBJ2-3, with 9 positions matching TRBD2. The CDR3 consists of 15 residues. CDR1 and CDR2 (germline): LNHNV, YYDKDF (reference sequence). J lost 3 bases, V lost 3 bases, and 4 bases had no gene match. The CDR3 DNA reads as TGTGCCACCAGCAGGATTAGCGGGAGAACAGATACGCAGTATTTT. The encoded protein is CATSRISGRTDTQYF. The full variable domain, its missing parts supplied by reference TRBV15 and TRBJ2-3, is DAMVIQNPRYQVTQFGKPVTLSCSQTLNHNVMYWYQQKSSQAPKLLFHYYDKDFNNEADTPDNFQSRRPNTSFCFLDIRSPGLGDTAMYLCATSRISGRTDTQYFGPGTRLTVL.

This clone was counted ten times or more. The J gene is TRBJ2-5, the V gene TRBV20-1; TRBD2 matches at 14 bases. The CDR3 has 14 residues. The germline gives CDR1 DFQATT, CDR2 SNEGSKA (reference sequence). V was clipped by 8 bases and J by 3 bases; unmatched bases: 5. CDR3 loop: CSTGLAGDEETQYF. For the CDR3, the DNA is TGCAGTACGGGACTAGCGGGAGATGAAGAGACCCAGTACTTC.

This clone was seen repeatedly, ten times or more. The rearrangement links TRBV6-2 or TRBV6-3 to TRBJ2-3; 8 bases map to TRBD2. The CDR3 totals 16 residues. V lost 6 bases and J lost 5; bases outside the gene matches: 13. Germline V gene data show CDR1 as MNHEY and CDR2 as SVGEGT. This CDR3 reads CASSPHLPGGQDTQYF. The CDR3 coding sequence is TGTGCCAGCAGCCCCCACCTGCCGGGGGGGCAAGATACGCAGTATTTT.

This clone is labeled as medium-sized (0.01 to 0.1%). DNA of the CDR3: TGTGCCTGGAGGCCAAACGGACAGGGGAGGTACGAGCAGTACTTC. This translates into CAWRPNGQGRYEQYF. The V and J genes are TRBV30 and TRBJ2-7, with 9 bases matching TRBD1. This CDR3 contains 15 residues. Germline CDR1 and CDR2: GTSNPN and SVGIG (reference sequence). J was trimmed by 4 bases and V by 3 bases; bases with no gene match: 10.

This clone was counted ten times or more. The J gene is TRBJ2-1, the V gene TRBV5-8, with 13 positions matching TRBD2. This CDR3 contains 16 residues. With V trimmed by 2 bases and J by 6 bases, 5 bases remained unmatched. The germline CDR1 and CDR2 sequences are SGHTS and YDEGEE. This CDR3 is CASSFLTSGGSNEQFF. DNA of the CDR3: TGTGCCAGCAGCTTCCTGACTAGCGGGGGGTCCAATGAGCAGTTCTTC. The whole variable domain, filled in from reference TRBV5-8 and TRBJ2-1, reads EAGVTQSPTHLIKTRGQQATLRCSPISGHTSVYWYQQALGLGLQFLLWYDEGEERNRGNFPPRFSGRQFPNYSSELNVNALELEDSALYLCASSFLTSGGSNEQFFGPGTRLTVL.